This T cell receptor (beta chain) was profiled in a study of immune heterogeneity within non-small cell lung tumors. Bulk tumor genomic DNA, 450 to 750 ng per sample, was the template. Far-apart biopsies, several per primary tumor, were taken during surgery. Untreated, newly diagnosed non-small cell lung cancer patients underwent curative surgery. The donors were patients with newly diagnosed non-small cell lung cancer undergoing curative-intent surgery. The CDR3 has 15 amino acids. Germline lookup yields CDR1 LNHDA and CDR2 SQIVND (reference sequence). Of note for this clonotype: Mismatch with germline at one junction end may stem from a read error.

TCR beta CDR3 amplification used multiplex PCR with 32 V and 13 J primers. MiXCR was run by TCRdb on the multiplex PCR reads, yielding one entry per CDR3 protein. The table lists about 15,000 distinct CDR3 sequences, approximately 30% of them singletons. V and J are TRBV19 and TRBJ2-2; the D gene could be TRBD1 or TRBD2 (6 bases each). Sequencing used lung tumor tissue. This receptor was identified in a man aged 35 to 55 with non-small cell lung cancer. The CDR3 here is CDSKGGSANTGELFF. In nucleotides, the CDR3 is TGTGACAGTAAGGGGGGTAGCGCAAACACCGGGGAGCTGTTTTTT.